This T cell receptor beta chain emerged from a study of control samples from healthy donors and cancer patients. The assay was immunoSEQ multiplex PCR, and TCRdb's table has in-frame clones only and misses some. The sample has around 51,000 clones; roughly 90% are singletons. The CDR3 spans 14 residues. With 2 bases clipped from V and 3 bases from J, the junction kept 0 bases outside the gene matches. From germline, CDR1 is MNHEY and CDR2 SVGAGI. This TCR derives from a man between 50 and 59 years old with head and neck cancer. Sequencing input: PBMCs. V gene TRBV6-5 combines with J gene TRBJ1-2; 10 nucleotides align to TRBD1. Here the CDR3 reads CASSYGQGDYGYTF. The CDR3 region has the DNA TGTGCCAGCAGTTACGGACAGGGGGACTATGGCTACACCTTC.